Given below is one T cell receptor beta chain in context. Its cognate antigen has yet to be identified. Base qualities were left out, and no much larger clone turns up one base away. Genomic DNA was extracted from sorted cells with the Quick-DNA Microprep Kit. TCRbeta DNA was amplified with the immunoSEQ hsTCRbeta kit following the manufacturer's protocol. TCRbeta libraries were sequenced on an Illumina MiSeq instrument. As for how the authors treated the data: Following removal of out-of-frame sequences, 2 million to 2.5 million distinct TCRbeta sequences were retained, with an average of around 70,000 per individual. Each individual was scored using the number of about 180 previously reported CMV-associated TCRbeta sequences that the individual carried and the total number of productive distinct TCRbeta sequences. A beta-binomial model was reimplemented in Python, and scikit-learn random forests with default parameters were trained on data from the US cohort. Classifier performance on the Belgian cohort was summarized as median AUC with percentile confidence intervals over 10,000 bootstrap iterations. TCRdb took this table from immuneACCESS and kept in-frame rearrangements with V and J called. Such tables lack part of the clones; where checked against another copy, unresolved V genes explain under half of the gap, and the rest is unexplained. V and J calls and clone size are as listed in that table; D and trimming were resolved from the DNA. The sample yields about 82,000 clones; less than 90% were counted once. Around 0.73% of the sample rests with the top ten.

This specimen comes from a study of memory CD4+ T cells and cytomegalovirus serostatus (dated 2019 in TCRdb). Broadly, across the study: A total of some 35 healthy Belgian adults, of whom 9 were CMV seropositive and roughly 24 were CMV seronegative, were included in the cohort. The study sequenced CD4+ memory TCRbeta repertoires of a Belgian cohort with known cytomegalovirus serostatus to replicate a published TCR-based CMV serostatus classifier. General findings and caveats noted by the study authors: The results were interpreted as suggesting that the CMV-associated TCR signature is largely present in the CD4+ memory repertoire. Of roughly 170 previously reported CMV-associated TCRbeta sequences, around 67 appeared in the CD4+ memory repertoires, each in one to five individuals. CMV serostatus prediction reached a median bootstrapped AUC of 0.95 with the original framework and over 0.8 with a US-trained random forest. Unlike the original study, which covered naive and memory CD4+ and CD8+ populations, the Belgian study sequenced only CD4+CD45RO+ memory cells. A median bootstrapped AUC of roughly 0.95 with a 95% CI of 0.76-1.00 was achieved on the Belgian cohort by the original-framework classifier.

A FACSAria II was used to sort memory CD4+ T cells, defined as single viable CD3+CD4+CD8-CD45RO+ cells. CMV serostatus was determined with a Roche Elecsys assay detecting serum IgG against CMV pp150, pp28, p38 and p52. Following thawing, total CD4+ T cells were enriched through positive selection using CD4 magnetic microbeads. The samples came from a separate study whose specific focus was interrogating the CD4+ T cell memory repertoire. Peripheral blood mononuclear cells were isolated and cryopreserved according to standard operating procedures, and serum was kept at -80 degrees C. The staining relied on CD3-PerCP (BW264/56), CD4-APC (RPA-T4), CD45RO-PE (UCHT1) and CD8-Pacific Orange (3B5) antibodies, and Sytox blue was used to exclude non-viable cells. The CDR3 sequence holds 18 residues, the cysteine and phenylalanine included. Kept here is only the CDR3 DNA, which spans 54 bases and is read in frame from base 1. Deletion took 1 base off V and 4 bases off J, with a span of 23 bases between the germline ends. Reading the germline V gene gives CDR1 SGHRS and CDR2 YFSETQ.

This clonotype was sampled from an adult in good health and CMV-seronegative. The chain is encoded by TRBV5-1 joined to TRBJ1-1; the D gene is not confidently resolved. Sequenced sample: memory CD4+ T cells from blood. The nucleotide sequence is given as TGCGCCAGCAGCTTGTTTTACGGATTGGACGGTGAGGTCACTGAAGCTTTCTTT. Translation gives CASSLFYGLDGEVTEAFF.